The 15 T cell receptor beta chains below come from one sample, sequenced in a study of regulatory T cells in long-lasting Graves disease (dated by TCRdb to the early 2020s). Preparation of the library involved multiplex PCR. The run used an Illumina HiSeq 4000. To build TCR beta libraries, CDR3 regions were amplified by Arm-PCR using iRepertoire HTBI primers. TCRdb ran its own pipeline on the public reads, namely fastp trimming at Q25 and MiXCR clone calling, and kept in-frame beta chains. Duplicate CDR3 protein sequences are folded into a single record with the most common DNA and genes. This sample gives 620,000 or so distinct CDR3 sequences in total; less than 20% of them show up just once. The ten biggest clones cover around 18% of the sample. Interpreted using the paper, the time point label stands for: newly diagnosed GD, antithyroid drugs for less than 3 months. RNA was extracted from PBMCs in TRIzol for both TCR sequencing and RNA sequencing.

The data also belong to a second study, concerning T cells in Graves' hyperthyroidism and ophthalmopathy.

The sample consisted of peripheral blood mononuclear cells (PBMCs), taken at new diagnosis, from a patient treated with antithyroid drugs. Receptors originate from a woman aged 25-40 years with Graves disease. Donor details come from another sample of the same person, matched by shared clones.

Written as DNA, the CDR3 is TGTGCCAGCAACCGTTCCCCTAGCACAGATACGCAGTATTTT. Its translation is CASNRSPSTDTQYF. The V gene is TRBV9, the J gene TRBJ2-3, with D unresolved. There are 14 residues in the CDR3. Germline V lookup: CDR1 SGDLS, CDR2 YYNGEE. Trimming took off 6 bases at V and 0 bases at J, with 11 bases between the two ends. Complete variable domain (other parts from reference TRBV9 and TRBJ2-3): DSGVTQTPKHLITATGQRVTLRCSPRSGDLSVYWYQQSLDQGLQFLIQYYNGEERAKGNILERFSAQQFPDLHSELNLSSLELGDSALYFCASNRSPSTDTQYFGPGTRLTVL.

This clonotype was detected many times. The chain has TRBV5-5 and TRBJ2-4; a possible D gene is TRBD1 (6 bases). The CDR3 consists of 16 residues. Germline CDR1 is SGHKS and CDR2 is YYEKEE (reference sequence). Trimming stripped 4 bases from V and 1 base from J, with 15 bases between. Here the CDR3 DNA reads TGTGCCAGCAGCCGCCACAGGGATGAGGCCAAAAACATTCAGTACTTC. This translates into CASSRHRDEAKNIQYF.

In its sample, this clonotype was seen many times. The chain uses TRBV10-1 and TRBJ1-5; D not resolved. This CDR3 is 13 amino acids long. V lost 7 bases and J 1 base, leaving 8 bases between the germline ends. Germline-derived CDR1 and CDR2 are WNHNN and SYGVQD (reference sequence). CDR3 nucleotide sequence: TGCGCCAGCATAACGGAGAGCAATCAGCCCCAGCATTTT. This sequence encodes CASITESNQPQHF.

This clonotype was counted a few times. The chain couples TRBV20-1 to TRBJ1-5, with TRBD1 identical over 11 bases. This CDR3 contains 16 residues. V shed 2 bases and J 6 bases; nucleotides not matched to a gene: 9. The germline V gene has CDR1 DFQATT and CDR2 SNEGSKA (reference sequence). The CDR3 sequence is CSARRTGGSVGQPQHF. CDR3 sequence (DNA): TGCAGTGCTAGACGGACAGGGGGCTCGGTAGGTCAGCCCCAGCATTTT.

This clonotype has ten or more counts. V is TRBV25-1 and J is TRBJ2-3; D may match TRBD1 or TRBD2 (7 bases each). This CDR3 has 17 amino acids. The germline gives CDR1 MGHDK, CDR2 SYGVNS. With 3 bases removed from V and 4 bases from J, the gap between germline ends came to 20 bases. The CDR3 DNA reads TGTGCCAGCAGTGAGCGAAAGGGGGCGGGAGTGTCAGATACGCAGTATTTT. Its translation is CASSERKGAGVSDTQYF.

Many counts were recorded for this clonotype. The rearrangement joins TRBV9 to TRBJ2-7; TRBD1 is a possible D gene (6 bases). There are 13 residues in the CDR3. CDR1 SGDLS and CDR2 YYNGEE come from the germline V gene. Deletions cut 4 bases from V and 1 base from J, with 9 bases between. The DNA of the CDR3 is TGTGCCAGCAGCTCACAGGGATCCTACGAGCAGTACTTC. This encodes CASSSQGSYEQYF.

This clonotype occurred many times. The genes are TRBV28 and TRBJ2-2; 11 bases fit TRBD2. The V gene's germline CDR1 is MDHEN and CDR2 SYDVKM. CDR3 size: 18 residues. The J segment lost 3 bases and the V segment lost 0 bases, leaving 6 bases of the junction unmatched. CDR3 protein: CASSLWSLAGGYTGELFF. The CDR3 DNA sequence: TGTGCCAGCAGTTTATGGTCTCTAGCGGGAGGTTACACCGGGGAGCTGTTTTTT.

This clonotype showed up many times. The chain combines TRBV7-2 with TRBJ1-2, with TRBD1 matching 9 bases. V gave up 7 bases and J gave up 4 bases; unmatched junction bases: 10. Germline V gene data show CDR1 as SGHTA and CDR2 as FQGNSA. This CDR3 has 15 residues. The CDR3 DNA follows: TGTGCCAGCACAAACCGGGACAGGGTGGGCTATGGCTACACCTTC. Protein sequence: CASTNRDRVGYGYTF.

This clonotype was counted many times. The chain recombines TRBV7-3 with TRBJ2-3; D call uncertain. Germline-derived CDR1 and CDR2 are SGHTA and FQGTGA. CDR3 length equals 15 residues. Trimming removed 1 base at V and 4 bases at J, with 12 bases between. DNA for the CDR3: TGTGCCAGCAGCTTAAATACAGCTAACCCAGATACGCAGTATTTT. Protein product: CASSLNTANPDTQYF. The complete variable domain, with remaining parts taken from reference TRBV7-3 and TRBJ2-3, reads GAGVSQTPSNKVTEKGKYVELRCDPISGHTALYWYRQSLGQGPEFLIYFQGTGAADDSGLPNDRFFAVRPEGSVSTLKIQRTERGDSAVYLCASSLNTANPDTQYFGPGTRLTVL.

This clonotype was counted only a few times. The chain combines TRBV11-3 with TRBJ2-1; D is unclear. V lost 1 base and J 5 bases, leaving 6 bases between the germline ends. The CDR3 totals 13 residues. The germline V gene has CDR1 SGHNT and CDR2 YENEEA. CDR3 amino acids: CASSLVKNNEQFF. The CDR3 coding sequence is TGTGCCAGCAGCTTAGTCAAGAACAATGAGCAGTTCTTC.

The V call is TRBV7-9, the J call TRBJ1-4; 9 positions agree with TRBD1. This CDR3 has 16 residues. The ends lost 6 bases at V and 3 bases at J; junction bases unmatched: 8. The germline gives CDR1 SEHNR, CDR2 FQNEAQ (reference sequence). CDR3 sequence reads: CASRYGTGRPNEKLFF. Written as DNA, the CDR3 is TGTGCCAGCAGATATGGGACAGGGAGGCCTAATGAAAAACTGTTTTTT.

This clonotype was found many times. The chain has TRBV7-2 and TRBJ1-2; no clear D. V lost 4 bases and J lost 5, with 11 bases in between. The CDR3 is 13 amino acids. Germline loops: CDR1 SGHTA, CDR2 FQGNSA. CDR3 in DNA: TGTGCCAGCAGCTCCCCGCCCTTTTATGGCTACACCTTC. This sequence encodes CASSSPPFYGYTF.

The chain joins TRBV9 to TRBJ2-7, with D perhaps TRBD1 or TRBD2 (5 bases each). Germline V CDR1 and CDR2: SGDLS, YYNGEE. The CDR3 sequence is 14 residues long. Trimming took 4 bases from V and 6 from J, leaving 17 bases between them. DNA for the CDR3: TGTGCCAGCAGCCGCTCACTAGAAACAGGCGAGCAGTACTTC. As protein: CASSRSLETGEQYF.

This clonotype was seen a single time. This may arise from a read error, as a much more abundant clone is one base away. V and J are TRBV10-3 and TRBJ1-1; 7 bases agree with TRBD1. The CDR3 runs to 13 residues. After removal of 6 bases from V and 2 bases from J, the junction contained 3 bases not matched to a gene. CDR1 is ENHRY, CDR2 SYGVKD, per germline. CDR3 residues: CAISRTGNTEAFF. In DNA, the CDR3 is TGTGCCATCAGCCGGACAGGAAACACTGAAGCTTTCTTT.

The table lists this clonotype with a count of one. The CDR3: CASSRDRRLTDTQYF. The CDR3 DNA reads as TGTGCCAGCAGCAGGGACAGACGCCTCACAGATACGCAGTATTTT. The J gene is TRBJ2-3, the V gene TRBV11-1, with 7 nucleotides matching TRBD1. Germline assignment: CDR1 SGHAT and CDR2 FQDESV (reference sequence). Losses at the gene ends were 5 bases for V and 2 bases for J; bases not matched to a gene: 7. CDR3 size: 15 residues.